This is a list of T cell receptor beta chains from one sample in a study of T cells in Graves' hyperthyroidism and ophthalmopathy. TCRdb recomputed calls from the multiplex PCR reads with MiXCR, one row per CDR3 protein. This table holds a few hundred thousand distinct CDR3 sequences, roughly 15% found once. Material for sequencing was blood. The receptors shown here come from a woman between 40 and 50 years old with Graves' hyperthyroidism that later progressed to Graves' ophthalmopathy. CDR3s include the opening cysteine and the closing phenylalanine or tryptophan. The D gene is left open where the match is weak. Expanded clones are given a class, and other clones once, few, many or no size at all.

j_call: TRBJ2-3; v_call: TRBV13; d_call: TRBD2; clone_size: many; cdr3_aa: CASSGGTGGTDTQYF; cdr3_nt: TGTGCCAGCAGTGGCGGGACGGGAGGAACAGATACGCAGTATTTT
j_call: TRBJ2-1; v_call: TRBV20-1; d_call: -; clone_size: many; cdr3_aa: CSGKAAGYNEQFF; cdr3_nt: TGCAGTGGGAAAGCGGCGGGGTACAATGAGCAGTTCTTC
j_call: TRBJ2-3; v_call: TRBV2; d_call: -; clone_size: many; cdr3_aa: CASTQWDTTTDTQYF; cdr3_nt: TGTGCCAGCACCCAGTGGGATACTACCACAGATACGCAGTATTTT
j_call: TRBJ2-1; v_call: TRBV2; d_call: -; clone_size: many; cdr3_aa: CASNLTPRSEQFF; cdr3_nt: TGTGCCAGCAATTTGACCCCTAGGAGTGAGCAGTTCTTC
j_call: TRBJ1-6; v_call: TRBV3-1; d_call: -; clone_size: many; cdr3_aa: CASSQEGRGRWTYNSPLHF; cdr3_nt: TGTGCCAGCAGCCAAGAAGGGAGGGGAAGATGGACCTATAATTCACCCCTCCACTTT
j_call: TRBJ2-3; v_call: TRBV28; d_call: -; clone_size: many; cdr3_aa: CASSLFLARSSTDTQYF; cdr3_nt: TGTGCCAGCAGTTTGTTTCTAGCGAGATCAAGCACAGATACGCAGTATTTT
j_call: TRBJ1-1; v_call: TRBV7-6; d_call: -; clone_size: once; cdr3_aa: CASSLREGTEAFF; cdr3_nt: TGTGCCAGCAGCCTCCGCGAAGGGACTGAAGCTTTCTTT
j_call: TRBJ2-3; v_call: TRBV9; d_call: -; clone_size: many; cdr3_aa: CASSVGGRFTDTQYF; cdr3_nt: TGTGCCAGCAGCGTAGGAGGCAGATTCACAGATACGCAGTATTTT
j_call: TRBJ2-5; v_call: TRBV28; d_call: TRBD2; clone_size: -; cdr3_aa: CASSTWTSGETQYF; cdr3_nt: TGTGCCAGCAGCACCTGGACTAGCGGAGAGACCCAGTACTTC
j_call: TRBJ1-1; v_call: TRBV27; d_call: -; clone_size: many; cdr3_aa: CASSLKGTFNTEAFF; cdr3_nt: TGTGCCAGCAGTTTAAAAGGTACATTTAACACTGAAGCTTTCTTT
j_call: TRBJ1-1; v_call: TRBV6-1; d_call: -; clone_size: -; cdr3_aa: CASSEEYRAYAEAFF; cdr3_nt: TGTGCCAGCAGTGAAGAGTACAGGGCTTACGCTGAAGCTTTCTTT
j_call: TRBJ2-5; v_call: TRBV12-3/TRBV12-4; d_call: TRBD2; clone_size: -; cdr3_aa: CASSLGSSGRETQYF; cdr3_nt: TGTGCCAGCAGTTTAGGATCTAGCGGGAGGGAGACCCAGTACTTC
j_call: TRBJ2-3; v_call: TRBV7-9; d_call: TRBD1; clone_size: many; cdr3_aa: CASSPTPTDRETQYF; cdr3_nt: TGTGCCAGCAGCCCCACCCCCACCGACAGGGAAACGCAGTATTTT
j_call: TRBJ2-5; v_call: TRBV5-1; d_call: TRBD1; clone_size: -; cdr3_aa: CASSLAKTGVLGTQYF; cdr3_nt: TGCGCCAGCAGCTTGGCCAAGACAGGGGTGCTTGGGACCCAGTACTTC
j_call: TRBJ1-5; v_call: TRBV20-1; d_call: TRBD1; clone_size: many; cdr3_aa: CSAIRPGTDNQPQHF; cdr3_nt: TGCAGTGCTATTCGCCCCGGGACAGACAATCAGCCCCAGCATTTT
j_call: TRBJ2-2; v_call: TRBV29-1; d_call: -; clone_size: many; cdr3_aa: CSVRIGRENFGELFF; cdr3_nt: TGCAGCGTCCGAATAGGCAGGGAAAACTTCGGGGAGCTGTTTTTT
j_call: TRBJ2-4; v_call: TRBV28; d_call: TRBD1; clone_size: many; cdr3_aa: CASSSDRGLAKNIQYF; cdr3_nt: TGTGCCAGCAGTTCCGACAGGGGACTAGCCAAAAACATTCAGTACTTC
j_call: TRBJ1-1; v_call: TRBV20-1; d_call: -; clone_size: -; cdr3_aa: CSARRTENTEAFF; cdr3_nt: TGCAGTGCTAGAAGGACGGAGAACACTGAAGCTTTCTTT
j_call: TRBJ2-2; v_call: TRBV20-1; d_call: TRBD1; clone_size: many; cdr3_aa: CSARGQGAVDTGELFF; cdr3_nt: TGCAGTGCTAGAGGTCAGGGGGCAGTGGACACCGGGGAGCTGTTTTTT
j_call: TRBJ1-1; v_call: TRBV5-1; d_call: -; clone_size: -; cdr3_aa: CASSYGGQNTEAFF; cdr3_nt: TGCGCCAGCAGCTACGGAGGGCAGAACACTGAAGCTTTCTTT
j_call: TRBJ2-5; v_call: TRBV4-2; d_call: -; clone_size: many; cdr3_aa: CASSSGSPVQETQYF; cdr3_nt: TGTGCCAGCAGCTCCGGGAGCCCCGTCCAAGAGACCCAGTACTTC
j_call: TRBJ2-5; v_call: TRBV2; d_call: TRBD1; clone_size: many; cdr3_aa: CASSAGGQETQYF; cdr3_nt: TGTGCCAGCAGTGCAGGGGGTCAAGAGACCCAGTACTTC
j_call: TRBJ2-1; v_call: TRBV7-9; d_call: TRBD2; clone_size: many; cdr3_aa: CASSLGVAGVLGEQFF; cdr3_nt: TGTGCCAGCAGCTTGGGAGTAGCGGGAGTTTTGGGTGAGCAGTTCTTC
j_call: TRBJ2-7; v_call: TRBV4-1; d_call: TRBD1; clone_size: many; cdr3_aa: CASSPGQGGAYEQYF; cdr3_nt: TGCGCCAGCAGCCCCGGACAGGGGGGAGCCTACGAGCAGTACTTC
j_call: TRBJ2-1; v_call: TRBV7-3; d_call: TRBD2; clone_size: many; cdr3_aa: CASSLGRGSGPIYNEQFF; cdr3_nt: TGTGCCAGCAGCTTAGGGAGGGGTAGCGGACCCATCTACAATGAGCAGTTCTTC
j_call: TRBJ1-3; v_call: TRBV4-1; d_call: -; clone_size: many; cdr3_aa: CASSQGLGNTIYF; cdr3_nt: TGCGCCAGCAGCCAAGGGCTGGGAAACACCATATATTTT
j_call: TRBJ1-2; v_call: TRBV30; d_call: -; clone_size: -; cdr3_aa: CAWSPQMGSYGYTF; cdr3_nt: TGTGCCTGGAGCCCCCAAATGGGGTCCTATGGCTACACCTTC
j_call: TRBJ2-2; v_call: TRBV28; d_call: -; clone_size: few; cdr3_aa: CASSLGWGRGAGELFF; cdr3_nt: TGTGCCAGCAGCCTCGGTTGGGGGCGGGGTGCCGGGGAGCTGTTTTTT
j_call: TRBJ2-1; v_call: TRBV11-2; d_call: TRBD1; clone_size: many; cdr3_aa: CASSWAGGRYEQFF; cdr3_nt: TGTGCCAGCAGCTGGGCAGGGGGCAGGTATGAGCAGTTCTTC
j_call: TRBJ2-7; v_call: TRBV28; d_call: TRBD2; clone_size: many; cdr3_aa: CASGIAGKKAYEQYF; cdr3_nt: TGTGCCAGCGGAATAGCGGGGAAAAAGGCCTACGAGCAGTACTTC
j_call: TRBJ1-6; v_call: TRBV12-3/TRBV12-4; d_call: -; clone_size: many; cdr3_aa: CASSLAGRSNSPLHF; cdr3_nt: TGTGCCAGCAGTTTAGCGGGGAGAAGTAATTCACCCCTCCACTTT
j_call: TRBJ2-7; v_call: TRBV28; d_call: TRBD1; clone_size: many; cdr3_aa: CASSQDRVIYEQYF; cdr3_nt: TGTGCCAGCAGCCAGGACAGGGTTATCTACGAGCAGTACTTC
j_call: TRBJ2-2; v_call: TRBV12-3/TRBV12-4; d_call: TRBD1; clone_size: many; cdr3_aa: CASTSQGAGGLFF; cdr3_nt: TGTGCCAGCACAAGTCAGGGGGCCGGGGGGCTGTTTTTT